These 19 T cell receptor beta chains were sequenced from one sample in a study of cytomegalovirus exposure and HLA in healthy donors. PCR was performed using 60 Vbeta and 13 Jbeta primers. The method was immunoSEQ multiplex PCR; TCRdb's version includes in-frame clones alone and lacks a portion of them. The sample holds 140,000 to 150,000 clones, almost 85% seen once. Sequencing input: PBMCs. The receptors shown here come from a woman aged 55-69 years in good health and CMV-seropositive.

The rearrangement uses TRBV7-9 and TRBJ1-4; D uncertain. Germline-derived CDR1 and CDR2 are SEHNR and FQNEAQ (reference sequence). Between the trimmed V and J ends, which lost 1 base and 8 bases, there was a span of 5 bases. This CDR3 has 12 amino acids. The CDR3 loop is CASSLVGEKLFF. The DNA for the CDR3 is TGTGCCAGCAGCTTAGTCGGGGAAAAACTGTTTTTT. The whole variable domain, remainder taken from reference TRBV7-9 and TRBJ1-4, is DTGVSQNPRHKITKRGQNVTFRCDPISEHNRLYWYRQTLGQGPEFLTYFQNEAQLEKSRLLSDRFSAERPKGSFSTLEIQRTEQGDSAMYLCASSLVGEKLFFGSGTQLSVL.

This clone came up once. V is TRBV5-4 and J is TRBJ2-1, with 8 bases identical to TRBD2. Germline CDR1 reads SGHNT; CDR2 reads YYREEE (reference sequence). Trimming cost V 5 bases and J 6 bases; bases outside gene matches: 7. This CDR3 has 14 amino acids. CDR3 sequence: CASSRLAGFNEQFF. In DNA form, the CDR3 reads TGTGCCAGCAGTCGGCTAGCGGGTTTCAATGAGCAGTTCTTC.

The CDR3 bases are TGTGCCACCCACAAAGGGCGGGAGGGCGATCACGAGCAGTACTTC. Encoded protein: CATHKGREGDHEQYF. The chain recombines TRBV28 with TRBJ2-7; 9 bases align to TRBD2. Germline-derived CDR1 and CDR2 are MDHEN and SYDVKM. There are 15 residues in the CDR3. After removal of 10 bases from V and 5 bases from J, the junction contained 15 bases not matched to a gene.

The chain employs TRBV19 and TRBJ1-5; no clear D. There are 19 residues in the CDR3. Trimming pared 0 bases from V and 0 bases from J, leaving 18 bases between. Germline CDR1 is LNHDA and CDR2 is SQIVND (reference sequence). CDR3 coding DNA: TGTGCCAGTAGTATAGATACACGGAGGAGGCAGCCTAGCAATCAGCCCCAGCATTTT. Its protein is CASSIDTRRRQPSNQPQHF. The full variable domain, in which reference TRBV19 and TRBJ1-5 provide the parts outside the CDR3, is DGGITQSPKYLFRKEGQNVTLSCEQNLNHDAMYWYRQDPGQGLRLIYYSQIVNDFQKGDIAEGYSVSREKKESFPLTVTSAQKNPTAFYLCASSIDTRRRQPSNQPQHFGDGTRLSIL.

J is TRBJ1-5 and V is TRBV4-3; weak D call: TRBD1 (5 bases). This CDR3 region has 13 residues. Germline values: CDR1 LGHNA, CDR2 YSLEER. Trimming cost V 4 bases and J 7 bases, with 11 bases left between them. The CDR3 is CASSPTGQQPQHF. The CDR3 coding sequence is TGCGCCAGCAGCCCAACAGGTCAACAGCCCCAGCATTTT.

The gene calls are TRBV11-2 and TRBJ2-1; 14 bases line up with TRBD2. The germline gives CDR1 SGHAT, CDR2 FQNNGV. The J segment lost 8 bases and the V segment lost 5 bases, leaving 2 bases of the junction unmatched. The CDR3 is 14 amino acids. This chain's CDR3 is CASSGLAGGYEQFF. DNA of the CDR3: TGTGCCAGCAGCGGACTAGCGGGAGGATATGAGCAGTTCTTC.

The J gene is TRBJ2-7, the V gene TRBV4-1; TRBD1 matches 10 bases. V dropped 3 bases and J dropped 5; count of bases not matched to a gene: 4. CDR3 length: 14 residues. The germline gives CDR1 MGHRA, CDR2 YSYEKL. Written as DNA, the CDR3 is TGCGCCAGCAGCCAGTTGACAGGGGGCGACGAGCAGTACTTC. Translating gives CASSQLTGGDEQYF.

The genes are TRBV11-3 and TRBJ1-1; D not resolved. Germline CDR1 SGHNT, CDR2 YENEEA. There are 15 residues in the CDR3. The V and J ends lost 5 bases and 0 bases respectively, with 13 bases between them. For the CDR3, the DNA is TGTGCCAGCAGCCCAGAGCGGGCAATGAACACTGAAGCTTTCTTT. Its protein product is CASSPERAMNTEAFF.

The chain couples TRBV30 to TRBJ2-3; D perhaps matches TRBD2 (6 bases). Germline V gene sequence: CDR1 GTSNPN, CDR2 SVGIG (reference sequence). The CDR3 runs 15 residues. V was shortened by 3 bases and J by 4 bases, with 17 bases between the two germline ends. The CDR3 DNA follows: TGTGCCTGGAGCGAGGGACTCGGGGTCCCAGATACGCAGTATTTT. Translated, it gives CAWSEGLGVPDTQYF.

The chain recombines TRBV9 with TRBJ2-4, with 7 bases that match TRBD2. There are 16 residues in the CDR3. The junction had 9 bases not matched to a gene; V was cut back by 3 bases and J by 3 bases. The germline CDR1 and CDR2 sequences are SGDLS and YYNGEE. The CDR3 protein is CASSATSDSVKNIQYF. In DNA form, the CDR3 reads TGTGCCAGCAGCGCTACTAGCGATTCGGTCAAAAACATTCAGTACTTC.

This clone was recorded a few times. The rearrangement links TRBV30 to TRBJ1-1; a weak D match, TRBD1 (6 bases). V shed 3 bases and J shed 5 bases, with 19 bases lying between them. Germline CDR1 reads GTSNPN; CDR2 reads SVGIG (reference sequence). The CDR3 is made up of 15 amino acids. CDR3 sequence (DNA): TGTGCCTGGAGCCCTCTGGGGGGGCCGGGGACTGAAGCTTTCTTT. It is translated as CAWSPLGGPGTEAFF.

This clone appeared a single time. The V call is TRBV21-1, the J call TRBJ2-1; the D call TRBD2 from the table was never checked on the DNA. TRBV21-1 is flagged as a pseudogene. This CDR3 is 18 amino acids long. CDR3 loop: CASSKRRVATSSYNEQFF. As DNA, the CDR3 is TGTGCCAGCAGCAAACGGCGCGTAGCGACCTCGTCTTACAATGAGCAGTTCTTC.

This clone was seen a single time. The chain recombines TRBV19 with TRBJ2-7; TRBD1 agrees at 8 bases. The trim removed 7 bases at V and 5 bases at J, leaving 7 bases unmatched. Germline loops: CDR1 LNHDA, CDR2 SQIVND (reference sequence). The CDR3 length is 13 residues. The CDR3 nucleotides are TGTGCCAGTACTGGACAGGGCGGGAACGAGCAGTACTTC. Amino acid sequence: CASTGQGGNEQYF.

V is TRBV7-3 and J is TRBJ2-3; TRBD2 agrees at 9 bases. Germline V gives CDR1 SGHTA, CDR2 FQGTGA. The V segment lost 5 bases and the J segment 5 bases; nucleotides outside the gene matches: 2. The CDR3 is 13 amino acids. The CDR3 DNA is TGTGCCAGCAGCCCAGCGGGGGGAGATACGCAGTATTTT. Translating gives CASSPAGGDTQYF.

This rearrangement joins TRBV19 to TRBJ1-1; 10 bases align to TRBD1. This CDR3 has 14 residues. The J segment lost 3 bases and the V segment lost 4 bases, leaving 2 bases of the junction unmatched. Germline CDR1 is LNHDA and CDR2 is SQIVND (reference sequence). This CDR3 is CASSRGTGDTEAFF. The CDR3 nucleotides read TGTGCCAGTAGTAGAGGGACAGGGGACACTGAAGCTTTCTTT.

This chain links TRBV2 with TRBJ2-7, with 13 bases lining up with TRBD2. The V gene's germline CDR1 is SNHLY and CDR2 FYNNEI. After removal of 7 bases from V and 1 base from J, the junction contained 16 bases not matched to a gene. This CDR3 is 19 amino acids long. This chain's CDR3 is CASTQGLAGATILSYEQYF. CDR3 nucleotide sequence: TGTGCCAGCACTCAAGGACTAGCGGGAGCAACTATCCTGTCCTACGAGCAGTACTTC. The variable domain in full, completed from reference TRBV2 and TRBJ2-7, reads EPEVTQTPSHQVTQMGQEVILRCVPISNHLYFYWYRQILGQKVEFLVSFYNNEISEKSEIFDDQFSVERPDGSNFTLKIRSTKLEDSAMYFCASTQGLAGATILSYEQYFGPGTRLTVT.

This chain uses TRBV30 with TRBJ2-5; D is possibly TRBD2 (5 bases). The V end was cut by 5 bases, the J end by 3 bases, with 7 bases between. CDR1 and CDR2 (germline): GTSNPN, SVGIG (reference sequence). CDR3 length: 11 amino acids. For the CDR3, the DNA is TGTGCCTGGCAGGAGGAAGAGACCCAGTACTTC. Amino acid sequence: CAWQEEETQYF.

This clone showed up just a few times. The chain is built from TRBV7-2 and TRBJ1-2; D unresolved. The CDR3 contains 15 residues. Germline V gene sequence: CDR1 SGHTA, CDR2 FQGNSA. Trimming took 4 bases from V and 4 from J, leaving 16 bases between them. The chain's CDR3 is CASSSLSALGYGYTF. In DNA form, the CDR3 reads TGTGCCAGCAGCTCCTTGTCCGCACTAGGCTATGGCTACACCTTC.

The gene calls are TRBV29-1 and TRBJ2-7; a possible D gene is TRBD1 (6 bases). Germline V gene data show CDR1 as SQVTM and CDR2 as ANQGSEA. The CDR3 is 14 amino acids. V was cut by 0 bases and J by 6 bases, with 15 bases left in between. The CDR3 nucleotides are TGCAGCGTTGAAGATCGGACAGAAGGGGGCGAGCAGTACTTC. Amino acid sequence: CSVEDRTEGGEQYF.